The T cell receptor beta chain under discussion was sequenced for a study of OX40 agonist ivuxolimab in advanced cancers. Study-level points and caveats: The study found that CD8+ T cells averaged more expanded clones than CD4+. What antigens the expanded peripheral T cells recognized was never established. Normalized expansion of T-cell clones was also low for some nonresponders.

Only one count was recorded for this clone. The antigen remains unidentified. Only in-frame clones appear in the TCRdb table, and some are missing; sequencing was by immunoSEQ multiplex PCR. The sample shows about 53,000 clones, approximately 92% of them seen only once. The CDR3 runs 15 residues. Germline CDR1 is SGHAT and CDR2 is FQNNGV. Between the trimmed V and J ends, which lost 1 base and 3 bases, there was a span of 10 bases. Individuals having autoimmune disease history or systemic immunosuppression were not enrolled. V and J are TRBV11-2 and TRBJ1-5; D unclear. The receptor comes from an adult with an advanced solid tumor such as melanoma, head and neck, liver or kidney cancer. This specimen consisted of CD4+ or CD8+ T cells sorted from blood, obtained in a trial of the OX40 agonist ivuxolimab. As DNA, the CDR3 is TGTGCCAGCAGCTTAGGTCAAGGGAACAATCAGCCCCAGCATTTT. Its translation: CASSLGQGNNQPQHF.